This note documents a single T cell receptor beta chain sequence. Per the study methods: Using reference gene primer amplification, nucleated cell counts were estimated. Some clones are missing from TCRdb's copy, which holds only in-frame ones; the method was immunoSEQ multiplex PCR. That table supplies the V and J calls and clone size; D and trimming were determined from the DNA. Of roughly 200,000 clones in the sample, about 87% were seen once. These data come from a study of blood T cell repertoires in COVID-19. In the study overall: Samples of COVID-19 (acute and convalescent) were obtained from the United States, Italy and Spain. From T cells, B-cell-depleted T cells, or PBMCs came the material, which was cDNA or gDNA.

The trim removed 5 bases at V and 2 bases at J, leaving 3 bases unmatched. This CDR3 has 14 amino acids. Germline V CDR1 and CDR2: SNHLY, FYNNEI. The chain joins TRBV2 to TRBJ2-3, with 8 nucleotides matching TRBD2. The source of this sequence is a man aged 35-49 years with active or convalescent COVID-19. Sequencing was performed on peripheral blood. The CDR3 DNA is TGTGCCAGCAGTATAGCGGGGTACACAGATACGCAGTATTTT. This gives the protein CASSIAGYTDTQYF.